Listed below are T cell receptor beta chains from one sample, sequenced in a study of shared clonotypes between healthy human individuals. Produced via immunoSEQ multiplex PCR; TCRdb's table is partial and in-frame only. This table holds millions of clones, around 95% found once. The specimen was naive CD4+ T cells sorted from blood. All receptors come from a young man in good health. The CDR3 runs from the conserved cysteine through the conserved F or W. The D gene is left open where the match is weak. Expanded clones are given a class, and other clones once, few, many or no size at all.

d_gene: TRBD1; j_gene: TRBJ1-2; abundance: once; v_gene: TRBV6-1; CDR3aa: CASKGTGGDYGYTF; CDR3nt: TGTGCCAGCAAAGGGACAGGGGGCGACTATGGCTACACCTTC
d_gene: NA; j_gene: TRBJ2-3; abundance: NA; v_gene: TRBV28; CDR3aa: CASAEPSTDTQYF; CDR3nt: TGTGCCAGCGCAGAACCTAGCACAGATACGCAGTATTTT
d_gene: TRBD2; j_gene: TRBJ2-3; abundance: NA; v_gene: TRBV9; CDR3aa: CASSVGKRGGFNTQYF; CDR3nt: TGTGCCAGCAGCGTAGGGAAACGGGGGGGCTTCAATACGCAGTATTTT
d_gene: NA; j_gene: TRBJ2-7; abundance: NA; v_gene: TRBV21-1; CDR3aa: CAPKLLSSYEQYF; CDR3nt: TGTGCCCCTAAACTACTGAGCTCCTACGAGCAGTACTTC
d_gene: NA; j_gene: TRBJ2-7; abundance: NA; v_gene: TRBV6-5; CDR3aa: CASSYQSAGYEQYF; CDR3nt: TGTGCCAGCAGTTACCAGAGTGCTGGCTACGAGCAGTACTTC
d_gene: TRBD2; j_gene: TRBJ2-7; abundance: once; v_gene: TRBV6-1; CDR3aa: CASSAWSGSSYEQYF; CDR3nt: TGTGCCAGCAGTGCTTGGAGCGGGAGCTCCTACGAGCAGTACTTC
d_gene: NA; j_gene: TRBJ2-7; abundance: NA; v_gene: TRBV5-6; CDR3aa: CASSLAGGPYEQYF; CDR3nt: TGTGCCAGCAGCTTGGCTGGGGGCCCCTACGAGCAGTACTTC
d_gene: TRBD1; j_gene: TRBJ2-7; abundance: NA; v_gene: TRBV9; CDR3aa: CASSVGTGSLEQYF; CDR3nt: TGTGCCAGCAGCGTAGGGACAGGGTCCCTCGAGCAGTACTTC
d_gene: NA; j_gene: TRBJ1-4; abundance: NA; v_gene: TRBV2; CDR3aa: CASSDGRITNEKLFF; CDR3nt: TGTGCCAGCAGTGATGGCAGGATCACTAATGAAAAACTGTTTTTT
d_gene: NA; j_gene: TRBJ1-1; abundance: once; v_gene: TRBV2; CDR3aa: CASSVGGAGTEAFF; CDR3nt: TGTGCCAGCAGCGTGGGGGGCGCAGGCACTGAAGCTTTCTTT
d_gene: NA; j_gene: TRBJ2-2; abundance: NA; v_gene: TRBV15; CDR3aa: CATSINTGELFF; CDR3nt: TGTGCCACCAGCATAAACACCGGGGAGCTGTTTTTT
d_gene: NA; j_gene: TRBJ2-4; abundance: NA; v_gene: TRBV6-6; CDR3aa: CASAPPGAKNIQYF; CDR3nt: TGTGCCAGTGCTCCCCCCGGGGCCAAAAACATTCAGTACTTC
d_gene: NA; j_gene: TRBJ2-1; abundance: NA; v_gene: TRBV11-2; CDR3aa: CASSPGLAIYNEQFF; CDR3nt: TGTGCCAGCAGCCCAGGCTTAGCGATCTACAATGAGCAGTTCTTC
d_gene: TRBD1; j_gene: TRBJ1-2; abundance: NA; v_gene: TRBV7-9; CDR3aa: CASSSDRARNYGYTF; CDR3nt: TGTGCCAGCAGCTCCGACAGGGCGCGTAACTATGGCTACACCTTC
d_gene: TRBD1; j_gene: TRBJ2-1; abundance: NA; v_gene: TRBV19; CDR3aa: CASSRRDRGLEQFF; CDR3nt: TGTGCCAGTTCCCGCCGGGACAGGGGTTTGGAGCAGTTCTTC
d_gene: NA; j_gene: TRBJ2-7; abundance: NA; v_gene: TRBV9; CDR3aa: CASSVEAGVPYEQYF; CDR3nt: TGTGCCAGCAGCGTAGAGGCAGGGGTCCCCTACGAGCAGTACTTC
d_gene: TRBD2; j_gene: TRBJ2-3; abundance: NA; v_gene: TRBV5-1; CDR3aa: CASSFTSGSSTDTQYF; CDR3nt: TGCGCCAGCAGCTTCACTAGCGGGAGTAGCACAGATACGCAGTATTTT
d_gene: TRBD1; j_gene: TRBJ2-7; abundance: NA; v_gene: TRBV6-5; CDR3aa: CASSPAGTGDYEQYF; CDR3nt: TGTGCCAGCAGCCCCGCCGGGACAGGGGACTACGAGCAGTACTTC
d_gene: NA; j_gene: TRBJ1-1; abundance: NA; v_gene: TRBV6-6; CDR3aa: CASSPPGTEAFF; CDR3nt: TGTGCCAGCAGTCCCCCGGGCACTGAAGCTTTCTTT
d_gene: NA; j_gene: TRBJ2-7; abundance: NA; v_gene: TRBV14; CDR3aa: CASSQSLGASEFEQYF; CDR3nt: TGTGCCAGCAGCCAAAGCCTGGGGGCGAGTGAATTTGAGCAGTACTTC
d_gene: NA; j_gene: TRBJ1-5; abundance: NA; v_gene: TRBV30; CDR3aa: CAWSKGAGQPQHF; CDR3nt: TGTGCCTGGAGTAAGGGAGCGGGTCAGCCCCAGCATTTT
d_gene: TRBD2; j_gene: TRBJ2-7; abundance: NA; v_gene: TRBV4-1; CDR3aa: CASSQPTSGHYYEQYF; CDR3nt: TGCGCCAGCAGCCAACCGACTAGCGGGCACTACTACGAGCAGTACTTC
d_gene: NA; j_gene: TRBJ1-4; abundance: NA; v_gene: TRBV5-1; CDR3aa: CASRVHLVGEKLFF; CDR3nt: TGCGCCAGCAGAGTACACCTGGTCGGTGAAAAACTGTTTTTT
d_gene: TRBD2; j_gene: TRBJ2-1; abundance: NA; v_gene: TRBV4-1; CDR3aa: CASSQDLTSGTYEQFF; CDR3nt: TGCGCCAGCAGCCAAGATTTGACTAGCGGGACCTATGAGCAGTTCTTC
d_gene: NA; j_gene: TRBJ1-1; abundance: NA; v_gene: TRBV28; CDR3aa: CASSLPGTMNTEAFF; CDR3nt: TGTGCCAGCAGTTTACCAGGGACCATGAACACTGAAGCTTTCTTT
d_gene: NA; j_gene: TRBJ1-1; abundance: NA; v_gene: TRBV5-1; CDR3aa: CASSLSVGSYTEAFF; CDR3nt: TGCGCCAGCAGCTTGTCGGTCGGAAGTTACACTGAAGCTTTCTTT
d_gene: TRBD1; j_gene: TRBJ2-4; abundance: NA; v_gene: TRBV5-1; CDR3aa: CASSSMQDRDDIQYF; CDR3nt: TGCGCCAGCAGCTCGATGCAGGACAGGGATGACATTCAGTACTTC
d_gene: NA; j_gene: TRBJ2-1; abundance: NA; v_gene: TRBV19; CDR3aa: CASSNRGAYNEQFF; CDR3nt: TGTGCCAGTAGTAACCGGGGGGCGTACAATGAGCAGTTCTTC
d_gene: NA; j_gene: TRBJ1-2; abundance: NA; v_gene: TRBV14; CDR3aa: CASSQAGNSYGYTF; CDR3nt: TGTGCCAGCAGCCAAGCCGGGAACTCCTATGGCTACACCTTC
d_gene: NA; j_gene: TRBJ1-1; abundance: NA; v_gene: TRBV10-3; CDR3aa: CAISGGGNTEAFF; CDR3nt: TGTGCCATCAGCGGAGGGGGGAACACTGAAGCTTTCTTT
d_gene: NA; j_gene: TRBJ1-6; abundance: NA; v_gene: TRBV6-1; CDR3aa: CASSETGTGRYNSPLHF; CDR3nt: TGTGCCAGCAGTGAAACAGGGACGGGGCGGTATAATTCACCCCTCCACTTT
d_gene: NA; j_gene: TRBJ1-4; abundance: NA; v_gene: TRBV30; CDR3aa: CAWSETFNEKLFF; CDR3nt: TGTGCCTGGAGTGAAACCTTTAATGAAAAACTGTTTTTT
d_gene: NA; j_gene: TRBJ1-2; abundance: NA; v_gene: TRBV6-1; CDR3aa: CASSENSSGGYTF; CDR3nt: TGTGCCAGCAGTGAAAACAGTTCGGGGGGCTACACCTTC
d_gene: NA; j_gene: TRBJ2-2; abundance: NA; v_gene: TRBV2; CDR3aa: CASSKGPQTTGELFF; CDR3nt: TGTGCCAGCAGTAAAGGGCCTCAGACGACCGGGGAGCTGTTTTTT
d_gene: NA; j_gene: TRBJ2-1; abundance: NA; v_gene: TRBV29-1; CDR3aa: CSVSSGYNEQFF; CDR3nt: TGCAGCGTGAGTAGCGGCTACAATGAGCAGTTCTTC